What follows are 17 T cell receptor beta chains derived from one specimen sequenced in a study of Graves' ophthalmopathy and Graves' hyperthyroidism. Scientists amplified the TCR beta CDR3 regions from RNA transcripts. RT-PCR was first run with HTBI primers, then multiplex PCR in a second round. From the multiplex PCR reads, TCRdb called clonotypes with MiXCR, one entry per CDR3 protein. The sample includes hundreds of thousands of distinct CDR3 sequences, about 20% of them seen just once. The material sequenced was peripheral blood. These TCRs come from a young woman with stable Graves' hyperthyroidism. Some clones in this sample may be carry-over from other donors' samples.

In its sample, this clonotype was seen a few times. This may be a read error: a much more frequent sequence differs by one nucleotide. V gene TRBV20-1 combines with J gene TRBJ1-1; 7 bases are shared with TRBD1. The CDR3 has 12 residues. Germline V CDR1 and CDR2: DFQATT, SNEGSKA (reference sequence). DNA of the CDR3: TGCAGTGCAAGGGGGCTAGGAACTGAAGCTTGCTTT. It codes for CSARGLGTEACF.

Ten or more counts support this clonotype. CDR3 bases: TGCAGTGCTAGAAAGGGGGCAGGGGGGCCTGAAGCTTTCTTT. Its protein product is CSARKGAGGPEAFF. V usage is TRBV20-1 and J usage is TRBJ1-1, with 7 bases lining up with TRBD1. J was trimmed by 6 bases and V by 2 bases; bases with no gene match: 9. The CDR3 sequence is 14 residues long. CDR1 is DFQATT and CDR2 is SNEGSKA in the germline V gene (reference sequence).

In this sample, this clonotype turned up many times. This chain connects TRBV5-1 to TRBJ2-7; D gene ambiguous. Germline V gene sequence: CDR1 SGHRS, CDR2 YFSETQ. The CDR3 runs 14 residues. With 0 bases removed from V and 6 bases from J, the gap between germline ends came to 13 bases. For the CDR3, the DNA is TGCGCCAGCAGCTTGGACCCCACAACGGGCGAGCAGTACTTC. Its translation is CASSLDPTTGEQYF.

A word on this clonotype: With a much larger clone just one base away, this may be a read error. V and J are TRBV19 and TRBJ1-2; D is perhaps TRBD1 (5 bases). Trimming pared 5 bases from V and 5 bases from J, leaving 18 bases between. The CDR3 runs to 15 residues. Germline-derived CDR1 and CDR2 are LNHDA and SQIVND (reference sequence). The CDR3 DNA is TGTGCCAGTAGTCTTAGCCCCGGGTCAGGGTATGGCTACACCTTC. It encodes CASSLSPGSGYGYTF.

This clonotype was detected ten times or more. The chain employs TRBV4-1 and TRBJ1-1; possibly TRBD1 for D (6 bases). With 3 bases removed from V and 0 bases from J, the gap between germline ends came to 11 bases. Per the germline V gene, CDR1 is MGHRA and CDR2 is YSYEKL. This CDR3 is built from 15 residues. The CDR3 bases are TGCGCCAGCAGCCAGAACCAGGGGATGAACACTGAAGCTTTCTTT. It yields the protein CASSQNQGMNTEAFF.

The V and J genes are TRBV12-3 or TRBV12-4 and TRBJ1-2, with 10 bases identical to TRBD1. With V trimmed by 2 bases and J by 7 bases, 7 bases remained unmatched. The CDR3 is 15 residues long. The CDR3 loop reads CASSLYGQGESGYTF. CDR3 DNA: TGTGCCAGCAGTTTATACGGACAGGGGGAAAGTGGCTACACCTTC.

Ten or more counts support this clonotype. Here the CDR3 DNA reads TGTGCCAGCAGTTCTACAGGGGGCTTTGGCTACACCTTC. The encoded protein is CASSSTGGFGYTF. The V gene is TRBV12-3 or TRBV12-4, the J gene TRBJ1-2, with 9 bases lining up with TRBD1. This CDR3 has 13 residues. The V and J ends lost 4 bases and 7 bases, in that order; junction bases with no gene match: 4.

This clonotype was picked up many times. The gene calls are TRBV12-3 or TRBV12-4 and TRBJ1-5; D unclear. The CDR3 is 14 residues long. Trimming took 3 bases from V and 1 from J, leaving 7 bases between them. CDR3 nucleotide sequence: TGTGCCAGCAGTTTTACGGGAAGCAATCAGCCCCAGCATTTT. Translating gives CASSFTGSNQPQHF.

This clonotype was observed a single time. The chain combines TRBV11-2 with TRBJ2-7; TRBD2 agrees at 15 bases. CDR1 SGHAT and CDR2 FQNNGV come from the germline V gene. CDR3 size: 17 residues. With V trimmed by 1 base and J by 7 bases, 8 bases remained unmatched. The DNA for the CDR3 is TGTGCCAGCAGCTTAGTATTGGGACTAGCGGGAGGCGGGGAGCAGTACTTC. Its protein product is CASSLVLGLAGGGEQYF. Supplemented by reference TRBV11-2 and TRBJ2-7, the full variable domain reads EAGVAQSPRYKIIEKRQSVAFWCNPISGHATLYWYQQILGQGPKLLIQFQNNGVVDDSQLPKDRFSAERLKGVDSTLKIQPAKLEDSAVYLCASSLVLGLAGGGEQYFGPGTRLTVT.

This clonotype was detected ten times or more. The chain links TRBV5-1 to TRBJ2-2; D uncertain. Germline CDR1 reads SGHRS; CDR2 reads YFSETQ. V lost 0 bases and J 4 bases, leaving 7 bases between the germline ends. CDR3 length equals 14 residues. In nucleotides, the CDR3 is TGCGCCAGCAGCTTGGGACAATCCACCGGGGAGCTGTTTTTT. It specifies CASSLGQSTGELFF.

The gene calls are TRBV20-1 and TRBJ1-5, with 8 bases aligning to TRBD1. The CDR3 is 13 residues long. Trimming took 2 bases from V and 4 from J; bases not matched to a gene: 1. Germline loops: CDR1 DFQATT, CDR2 SNEGSKA (reference sequence). The CDR3 protein is CSARRQGNQPQHF. CDR3 sequence (DNA): TGCAGTGCTAGAAGACAGGGGAATCAGCCCCAGCATTTT.

This clonotype was seen ten or more times. J is TRBJ1-1 and V is TRBV20-1; perhaps TRBD1 as D (6 bases). Germline CDR1 reads DFQATT; CDR2 reads SNEGSKA (reference sequence). V lost 0 bases and J 8 bases, leaving 22 bases between the germline ends. CDR3 size: 16 residues. For the CDR3, the DNA is TGCAGTGCTAGAGAGGCAGGCCAAGTGGGGGACATGGAAGCTTTCTTT. This codes for CSAREAGQVGDMEAFF.

The sample holds a few counts of this clonotype. V usage is TRBV28 and J usage is TRBJ1-1; D is ambiguous. This CDR3 region has 14 residues. V gave up 6 bases and J gave up 6 bases, with 17 bases separating them. Germline CDR1 and CDR2: MDHEN and SYDVKM. The CDR3 is CASSPWKEGAEAFF. DNA of the CDR3: TGTGCCAGCAGCCCCTGGAAGGAGGGTGCTGAAGCTTTCTTT.

The sample holds a few counts of this clonotype. J is TRBJ1-5 and V is TRBV24-1; D is possibly TRBD1 (6 bases). CDR3 size: 15 residues. CDR1 is KGHDR, CDR2 SFDVKD, per germline. V gave up 5 bases and J gave up 1 base, with 11 bases separating them. The CDR3 region has the DNA TGTGCCACCAGTGGGGCAGGGGTGAGCAATCAGCCCCAGCATTTT. The encoded protein is CATSGAGVSNQPQHF.

This clonotype was found many times. The chain employs TRBV28 and TRBJ2-5; D gene ambiguous. The CDR3 runs 12 residues. V was trimmed by 3 bases and J by 5 bases, leaving 7 bases between them. CDR1 and CDR2 (germline): MDHEN, SYDVKM. This CDR3 is CASSLYRETQYF. The CDR3 DNA is TGTGCCAGCAGTTTGTATCGGGAGACCCAGTACTTC. The full variable domain, in which reference TRBV28 and TRBJ2-5 provide the parts outside the CDR3, is DVKVTQSSRYLVKRTGEKVFLECVQDMDHENMFWYRQDPGLGLRLIYFSYDVKMKEKGDIPEGYSVSREKKERFSLILESASTNQTSMYLCASSLYRETQYFGPGTRLLVL.

Here the CDR3 reads CASSWARTGTEAFF. The CDR3 DNA reads as TGTGCCAGCAGTTGGGCCCGAACGGGCACTGAAGCTTTCTTT. The chain links TRBV12-3 or TRBV12-4 to TRBJ1-1; D is undetermined. CDR3 length equals 14 residues. V was clipped by 4 bases and J by 4 bases, with 13 bases between them.

The chain couples TRBV29-1 to TRBJ1-1; a possible D gene is TRBD1 (5 bases). The V end lost 7 bases, the J end lost 0 bases, and 12 bases lay between the germline ends. The CDR3 loop spans 13 amino acids. CDR1 is SQVTM, CDR2 ANQGSEA, per germline. CDR3 coding DNA: TGCAGCGCCACGGGACCACTGAACACTGAAGCTTTCTTT. As protein: CSATGPLNTEAFF.